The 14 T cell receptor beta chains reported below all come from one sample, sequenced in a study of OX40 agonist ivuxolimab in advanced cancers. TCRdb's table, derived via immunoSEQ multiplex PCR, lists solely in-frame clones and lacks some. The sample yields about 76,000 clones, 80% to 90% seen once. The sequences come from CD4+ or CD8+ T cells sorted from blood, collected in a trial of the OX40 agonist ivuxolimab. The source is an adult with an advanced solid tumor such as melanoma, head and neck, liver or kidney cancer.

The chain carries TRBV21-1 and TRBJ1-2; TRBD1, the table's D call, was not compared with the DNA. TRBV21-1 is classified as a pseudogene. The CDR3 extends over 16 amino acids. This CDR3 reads CASSTSTGGGGYGYTF. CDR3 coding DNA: TGTGCCAGCAGCACCTCTACAGGGGGCGGGGGCTATGGCTACACCTTC.

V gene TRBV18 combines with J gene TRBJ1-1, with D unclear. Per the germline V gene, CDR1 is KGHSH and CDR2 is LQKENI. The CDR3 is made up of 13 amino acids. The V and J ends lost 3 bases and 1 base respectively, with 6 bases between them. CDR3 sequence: CASSPTQNTEAFF. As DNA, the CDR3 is TGTGCCAGCTCACCGACACAGAACACTGAAGCTTTCTTT.

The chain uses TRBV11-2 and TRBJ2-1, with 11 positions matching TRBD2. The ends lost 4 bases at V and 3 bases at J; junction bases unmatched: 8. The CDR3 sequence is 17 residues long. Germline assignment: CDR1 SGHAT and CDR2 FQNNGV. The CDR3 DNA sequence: TGTGCCAGCAGCTCCGGGACTAGCGGATTTGGCTACAATGAGCAGTTCTTC. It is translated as CASSSGTSGFGYNEQFF.

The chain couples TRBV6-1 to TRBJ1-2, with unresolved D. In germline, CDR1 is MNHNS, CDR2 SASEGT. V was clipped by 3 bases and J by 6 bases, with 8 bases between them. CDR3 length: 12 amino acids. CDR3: CASSETVNGYTF. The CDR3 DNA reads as TGTGCCAGCAGTGAGACGGTGAATGGCTACACCTTC.

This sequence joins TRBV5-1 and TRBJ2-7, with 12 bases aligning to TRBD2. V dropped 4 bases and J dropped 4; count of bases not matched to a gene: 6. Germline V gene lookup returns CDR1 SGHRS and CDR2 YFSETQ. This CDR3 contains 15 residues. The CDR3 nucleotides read TGCGCCAGCAGCCTGACTAGCGGGAGAGGGTACGAGCAGTACTTC. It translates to CASSLTSGRGYEQYF. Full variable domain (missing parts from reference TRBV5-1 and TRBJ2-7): KAGVTQTPRYLIKTRGQQVTLSCSPISGHRSVSWYQQTPGQGLQFLFEYFSETQRNKGNFPGRFSGRQFSNSRSEMNVSTLELGDSALYLCASSLTSGRGYEQYFGPGTRLTVT.

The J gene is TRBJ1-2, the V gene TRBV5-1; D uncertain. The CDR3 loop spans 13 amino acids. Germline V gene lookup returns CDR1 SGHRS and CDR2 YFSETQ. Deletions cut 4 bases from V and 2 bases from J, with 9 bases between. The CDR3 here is CASSSGFNYGYTF. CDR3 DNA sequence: TGCGCCAGCAGCAGTGGGTTCAACTATGGCTACACCTTC.

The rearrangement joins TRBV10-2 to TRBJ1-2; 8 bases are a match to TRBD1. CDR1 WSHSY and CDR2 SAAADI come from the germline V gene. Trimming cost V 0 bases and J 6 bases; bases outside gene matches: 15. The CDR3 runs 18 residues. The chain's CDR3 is CASSESVFGQGREDGYTF. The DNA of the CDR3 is TGCGCCAGCAGTGAGTCGGTGTTTGGACAGGGCAGGGAAGATGGCTACACCTTC.

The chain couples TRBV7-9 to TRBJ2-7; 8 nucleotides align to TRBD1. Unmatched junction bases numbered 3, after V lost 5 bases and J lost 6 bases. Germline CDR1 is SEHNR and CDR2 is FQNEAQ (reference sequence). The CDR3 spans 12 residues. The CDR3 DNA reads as TGTGCCAGCAGCCCGGACAGGGCCGAGCAGTACTTC. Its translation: CASSPDRAEQYF.

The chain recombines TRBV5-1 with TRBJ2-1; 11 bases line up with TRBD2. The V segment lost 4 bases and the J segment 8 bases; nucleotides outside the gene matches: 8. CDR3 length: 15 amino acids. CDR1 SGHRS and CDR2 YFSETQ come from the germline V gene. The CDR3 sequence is CASSVSGRGRDEQFF. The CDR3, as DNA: TGCGCCAGCAGCGTTAGCGGGAGGGGTCGGGATGAGCAGTTCTTC.

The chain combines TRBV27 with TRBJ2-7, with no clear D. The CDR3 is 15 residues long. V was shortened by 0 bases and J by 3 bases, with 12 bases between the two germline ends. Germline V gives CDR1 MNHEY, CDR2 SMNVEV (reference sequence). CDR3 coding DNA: TGTGCCAGCAGTTTATCGGCTTTCAGCATCTACGAGCAGTACTTC. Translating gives CASSLSAFSIYEQYF.

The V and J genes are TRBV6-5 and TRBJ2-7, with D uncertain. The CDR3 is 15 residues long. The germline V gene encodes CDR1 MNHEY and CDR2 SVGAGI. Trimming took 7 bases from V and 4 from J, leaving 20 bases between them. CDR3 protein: CASIPTPGLLYEQYF. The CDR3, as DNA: TGTGCCAGCATCCCAACCCCGGGCCTTCTTTACGAGCAGTACTTC.

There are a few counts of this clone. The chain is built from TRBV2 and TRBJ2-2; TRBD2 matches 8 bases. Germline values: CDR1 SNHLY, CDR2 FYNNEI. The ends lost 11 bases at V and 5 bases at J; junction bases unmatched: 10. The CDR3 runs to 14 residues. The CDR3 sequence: CAVLGGGFTGELFF. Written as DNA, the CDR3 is TGTGCCGTACTGGGCGGGGGGTTTACCGGGGAGCTGTTTTTT.

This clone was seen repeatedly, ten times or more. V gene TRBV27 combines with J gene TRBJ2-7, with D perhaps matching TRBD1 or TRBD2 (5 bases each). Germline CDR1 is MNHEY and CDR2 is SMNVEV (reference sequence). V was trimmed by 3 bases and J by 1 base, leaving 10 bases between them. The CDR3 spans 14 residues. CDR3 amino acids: CASSFRGASYEQYF. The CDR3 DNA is TGTGCCAGCAGTTTCCGAGGGGCGTCCTACGAGCAGTACTTC.

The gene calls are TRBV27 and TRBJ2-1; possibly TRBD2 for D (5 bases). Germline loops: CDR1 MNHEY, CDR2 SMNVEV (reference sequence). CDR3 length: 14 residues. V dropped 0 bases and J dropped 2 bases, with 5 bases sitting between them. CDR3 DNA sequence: TGTGCCAGCAGTTTATCGACTACCTACAATGAGCAGTTCTTC. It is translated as CASSLSTTYNEQFF.